This paragraph covers one TCR beta chain sequence. Antigen unknown. The data belong to a study of T cells after posttransplantation cyclophosphamide. The germline V gene encodes CDR1 SGHRS and CDR2 YFSETQ. The V gene end was trimmed by 4 bases and the J gene end by 11 bases; junction bases not matched to a gene: 9. The CDR3 consists of 15 residues. On the day of bone marrow donation, the related graft donor provided peripheral blood. Regarding the study as a whole: Blood and skin or GI T cell repertoires showed limited TRB overlap.

TCRdb keeps only in-frame clones here, not all; method: immunoSEQ multiplex PCR. In total the sample includes tens of thousands of clones, none of them seen once. The sequenced sample was PBMCs. The receptor comes from a woman in her forties or fifties in good health and a related stem cell transplant donor. The chain has TRBV5-1 and TRBJ2-5; 15 bases agree with TRBD2. CDR3 sequence reads: CASSNPGLAGGRQYF. In DNA, the CDR3 is TGCGCCAGCAGCAACCCGGGACTAGCGGGGGGTCGGCAGTACTTC.